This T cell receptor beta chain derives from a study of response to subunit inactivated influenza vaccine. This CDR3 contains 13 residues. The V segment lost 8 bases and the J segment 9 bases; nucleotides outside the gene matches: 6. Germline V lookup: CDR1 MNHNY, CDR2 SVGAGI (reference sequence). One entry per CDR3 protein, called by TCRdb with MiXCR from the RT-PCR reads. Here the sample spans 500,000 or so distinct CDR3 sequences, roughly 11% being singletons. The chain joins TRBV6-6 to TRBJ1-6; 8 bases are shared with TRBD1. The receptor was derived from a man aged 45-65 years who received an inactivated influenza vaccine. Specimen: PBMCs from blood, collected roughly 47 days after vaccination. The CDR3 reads CASYDRGSSPLHF. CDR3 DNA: TGTGCCAGCTATGACAGGGGATCTTCACCCCTCCACTTT.